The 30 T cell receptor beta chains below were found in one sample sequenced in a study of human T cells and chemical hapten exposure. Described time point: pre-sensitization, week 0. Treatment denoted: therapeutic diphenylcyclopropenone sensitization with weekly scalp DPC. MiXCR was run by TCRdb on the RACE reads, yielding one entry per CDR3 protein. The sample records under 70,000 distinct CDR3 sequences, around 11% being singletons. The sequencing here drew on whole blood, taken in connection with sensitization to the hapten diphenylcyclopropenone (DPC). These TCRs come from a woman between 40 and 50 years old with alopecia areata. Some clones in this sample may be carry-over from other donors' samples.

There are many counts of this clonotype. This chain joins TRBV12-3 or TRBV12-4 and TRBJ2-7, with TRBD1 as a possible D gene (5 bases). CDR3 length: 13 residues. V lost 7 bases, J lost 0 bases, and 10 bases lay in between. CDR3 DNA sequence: TGTGCCAGCAAGGGCAGGGACTCCTACGAGCAGTACTTC. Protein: CASKGRDSYEQYF.

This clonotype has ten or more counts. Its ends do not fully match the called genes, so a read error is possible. This CDR3 is CATSTAGNQPQHF. For the CDR3, the DNA is TGTGCCACCAGTACGGCGGGCAATCAGCCCCAGCATTTT. The chain links TRBV10-3 to TRBJ1-5; no clear D gene. Germline assignment: CDR1 ENHRY and CDR2 SYGVKD. This CDR3 comprises 13 residues.

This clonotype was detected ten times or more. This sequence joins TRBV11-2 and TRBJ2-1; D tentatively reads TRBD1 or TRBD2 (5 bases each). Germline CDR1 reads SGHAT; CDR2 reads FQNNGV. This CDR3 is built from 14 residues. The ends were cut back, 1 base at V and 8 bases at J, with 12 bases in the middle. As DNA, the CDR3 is TGTGCCAGCAGCTTAGTCGGGGCCAGCGATGAGCAGTTCTTC. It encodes CASSLVGASDEQFF.

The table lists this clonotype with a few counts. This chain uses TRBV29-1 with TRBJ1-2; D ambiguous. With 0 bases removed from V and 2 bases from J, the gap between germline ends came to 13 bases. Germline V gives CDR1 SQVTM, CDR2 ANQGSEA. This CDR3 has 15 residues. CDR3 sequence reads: CSVEDLSTRNYGYTF. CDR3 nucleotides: TGCAGCGTTGAAGATCTTTCTACTAGGAACTATGGCTACACCTTC. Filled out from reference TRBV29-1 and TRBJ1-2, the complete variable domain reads SAVISQKPSRDICQRGTSLTIQCQVDSQVTMMFWYRQQPGQSLTLIATANQGSEATYESGFVIDKFPISRPNLTFSTLTVSNMSPEDSSIYLCSVEDLSTRNYGYTFGSGTRLTVV.

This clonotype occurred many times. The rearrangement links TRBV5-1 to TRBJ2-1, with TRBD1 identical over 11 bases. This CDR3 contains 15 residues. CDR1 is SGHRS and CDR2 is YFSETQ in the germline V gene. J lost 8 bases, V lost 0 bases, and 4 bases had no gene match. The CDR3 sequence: CASSLGRTGGDEQFF. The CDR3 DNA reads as TGCGCCAGCAGCTTGGGACGGACAGGGGGCGATGAGCAGTTCTTC.

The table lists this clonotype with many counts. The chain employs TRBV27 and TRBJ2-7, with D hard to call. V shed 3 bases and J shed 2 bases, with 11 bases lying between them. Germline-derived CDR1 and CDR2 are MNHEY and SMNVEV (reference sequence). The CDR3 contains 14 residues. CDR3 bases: TGTGCCAGCAGTTTTTGGCAGACCCCCTACGAGCAGTACTTC. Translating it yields CASSFWQTPYEQYF.

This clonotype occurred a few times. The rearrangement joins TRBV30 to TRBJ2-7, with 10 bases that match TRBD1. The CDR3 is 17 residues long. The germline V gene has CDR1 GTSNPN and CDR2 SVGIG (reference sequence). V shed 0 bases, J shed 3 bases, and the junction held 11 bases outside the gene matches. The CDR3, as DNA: TGTGCCTGGAGTGTTAAGGGGACAGGGGTTGGGGGCTACGAGCAGTACTTC. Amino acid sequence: CAWSVKGTGVGGYEQYF.

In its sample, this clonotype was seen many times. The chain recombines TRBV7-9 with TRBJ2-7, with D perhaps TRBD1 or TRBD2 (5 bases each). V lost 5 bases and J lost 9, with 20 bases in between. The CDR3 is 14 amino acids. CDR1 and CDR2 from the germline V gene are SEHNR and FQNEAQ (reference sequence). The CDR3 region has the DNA TGTGCCAGCAGCCCACCCGTCGGGGCCCGGGGGCAGTACTTC. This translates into CASSPPVGARGQYF.

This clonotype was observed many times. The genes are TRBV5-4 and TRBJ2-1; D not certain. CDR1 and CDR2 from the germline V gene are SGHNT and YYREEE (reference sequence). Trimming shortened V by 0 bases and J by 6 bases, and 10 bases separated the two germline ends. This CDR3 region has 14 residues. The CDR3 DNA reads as TGTGCCAGCAGCTTGGGTGGGGTGGTCAATGAGCAGTTCTTC. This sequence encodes CASSLGGVVNEQFF.

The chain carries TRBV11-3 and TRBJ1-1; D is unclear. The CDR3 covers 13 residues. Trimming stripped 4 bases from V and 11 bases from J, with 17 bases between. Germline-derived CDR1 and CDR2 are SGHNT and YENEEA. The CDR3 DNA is TGTGCCAGCAGCTCCGGACTCCACGGCGGGGCTTTCTTT. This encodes CASSSGLHGGAFF.

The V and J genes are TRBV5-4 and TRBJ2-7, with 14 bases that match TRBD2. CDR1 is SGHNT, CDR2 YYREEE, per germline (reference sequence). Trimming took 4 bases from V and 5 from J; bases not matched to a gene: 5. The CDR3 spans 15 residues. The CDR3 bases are TGTGCCAGCAGCCCGGGGACTAGCGGGAGTAACGAGCAGTACTTC. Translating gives CASSPGTSGSNEQYF.

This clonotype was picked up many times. CDR3 in DNA: TGTGCCATCGAGGGGACTAGAAACAATGAGCAGTTCTTC. Amino acids: CAIEGTRNNEQFF. V gene TRBV10-3 combines with J gene TRBJ2-1; 8 bases are shared with TRBD2. Germline V gives CDR1 ENHRY, CDR2 SYGVKD. The CDR3 runs to 13 residues. J was trimmed by 5 bases and V by 8 bases; bases with no gene match: 5.

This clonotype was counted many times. CDR3: CASSLGGLQPQHF. As DNA, the CDR3 is TGTGCCAGCAGTCTAGGGGGGTTACAGCCCCAGCATTTT. The rearrangement uses TRBV6-6 and TRBJ1-5; TRBD1 is a possible D gene (6 bases). Deletions cut 5 bases from V and 7 bases from J, with 12 bases between. The CDR3 consists of 13 residues. The germline CDR1 and CDR2 sequences are MNHNY and SVGAGI (reference sequence).

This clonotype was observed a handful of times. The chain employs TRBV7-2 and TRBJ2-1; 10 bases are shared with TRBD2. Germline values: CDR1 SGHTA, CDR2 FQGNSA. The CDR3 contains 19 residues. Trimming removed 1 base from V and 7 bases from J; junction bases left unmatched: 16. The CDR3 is CASSLGGASGRGPRNEQFF. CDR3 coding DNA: TGTGCCAGCAGCTTAGGGGGGGCTAGCGGGAGAGGGCCTAGGAATGAGCAGTTCTTC.

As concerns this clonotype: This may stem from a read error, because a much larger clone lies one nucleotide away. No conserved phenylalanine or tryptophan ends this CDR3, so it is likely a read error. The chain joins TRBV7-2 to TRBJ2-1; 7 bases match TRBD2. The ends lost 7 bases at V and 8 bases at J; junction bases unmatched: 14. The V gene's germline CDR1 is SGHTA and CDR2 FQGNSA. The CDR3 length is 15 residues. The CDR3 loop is CASNKRAGEGHEQFS. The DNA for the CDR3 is TGTGCCAGCAATAAGAGGGCGGGAGAAGGCCATGAGCAGTTCTCC.

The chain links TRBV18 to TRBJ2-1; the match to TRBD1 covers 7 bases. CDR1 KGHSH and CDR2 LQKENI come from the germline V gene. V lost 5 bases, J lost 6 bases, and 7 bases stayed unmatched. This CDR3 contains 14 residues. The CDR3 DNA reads TGTGCCAGCTCAGGTACCGGGACAGCCAATGAGCAGTTCTTC. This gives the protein CASSGTGTANEQFF.

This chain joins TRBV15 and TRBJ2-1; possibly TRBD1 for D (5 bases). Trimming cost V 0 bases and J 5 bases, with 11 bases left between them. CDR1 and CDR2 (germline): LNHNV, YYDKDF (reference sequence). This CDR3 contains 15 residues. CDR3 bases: TGTGCCACCAGCAGAGATGGGCAGGGTGACAATGAGCAGTTCTTC. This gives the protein CATSRDGQGDNEQFF.

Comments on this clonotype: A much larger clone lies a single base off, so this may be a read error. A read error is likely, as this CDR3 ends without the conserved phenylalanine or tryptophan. This CDR3 reads CASRLGTSGGNEQFS. The CDR3 DNA is TGTGCCAGCCGACTCGGGACTAGCGGGGGAAATGAGCAGTTCTCC. V and J are TRBV2 and TRBJ2-1; 14 bases fit TRBD2. This CDR3 is 15 amino acids long. After removal of 8 bases from V and 7 bases from J, the junction contained 7 bases not matched to a gene. The germline gives CDR1 SNHLY, CDR2 FYNNEI.

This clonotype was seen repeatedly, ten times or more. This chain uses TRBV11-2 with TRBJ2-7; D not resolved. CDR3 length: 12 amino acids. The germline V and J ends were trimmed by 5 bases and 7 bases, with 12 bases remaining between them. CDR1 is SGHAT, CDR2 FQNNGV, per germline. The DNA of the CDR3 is TGTGCCAGCAGCAAACAAGCCGGGGAGCAGTACTTC. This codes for CASSKQAGEQYF. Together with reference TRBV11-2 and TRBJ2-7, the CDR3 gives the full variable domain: EAGVAQSPRYKIIEKRQSVAFWCNPISGHATLYWYQQILGQGPKLLIQFQNNGVVDDSQLPKDRFSAERLKGVDSTLKIQPAKLEDSAVYLCASSKQAGEQYFGPGTRLTVT.

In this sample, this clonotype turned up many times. Here the CDR3 reads CASSDGQGARTDTQYF. DNA for the CDR3: TGTGCCAGCAGCGACGGACAGGGGGCGCGCACAGATACGCAGTATTTT. V is TRBV5-4 and J is TRBJ2-3; 11 bases fit TRBD1. Germline CDR1 and CDR2: SGHNT and YYREEE (reference sequence). The CDR3 consists of 16 residues. V dropped 4 bases and J dropped 1; count of bases not matched to a gene: 5.

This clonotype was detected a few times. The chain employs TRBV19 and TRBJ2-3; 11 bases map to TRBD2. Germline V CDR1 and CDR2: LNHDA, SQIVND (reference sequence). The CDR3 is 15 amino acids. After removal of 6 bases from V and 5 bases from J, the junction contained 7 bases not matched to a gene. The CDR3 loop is CASSRLAGRKDTQYF. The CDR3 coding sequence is TGTGCCAGTAGCAGACTAGCGGGGCGTAAAGATACGCAGTATTTT.

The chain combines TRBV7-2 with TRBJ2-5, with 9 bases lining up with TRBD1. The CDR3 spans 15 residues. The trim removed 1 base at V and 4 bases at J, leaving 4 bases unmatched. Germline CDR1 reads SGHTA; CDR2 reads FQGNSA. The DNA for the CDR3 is TGTGCCAGCAGCTTAGGGGACAGGGACCCAGAGACCCAGTACTTC. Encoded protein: CASSLGDRDPETQYF.

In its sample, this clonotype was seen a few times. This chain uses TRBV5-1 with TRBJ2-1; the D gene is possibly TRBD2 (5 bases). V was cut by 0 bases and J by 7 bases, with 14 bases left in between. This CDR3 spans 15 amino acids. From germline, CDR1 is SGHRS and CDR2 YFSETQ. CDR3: CASSLALAPTNEQFF. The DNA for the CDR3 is TGCGCCAGCAGCTTGGCTCTAGCCCCTACGAATGAGCAGTTCTTC.

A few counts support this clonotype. As DNA, the CDR3 is TGTGCCAGCTCACCAGCAGCCCGCGTTTCCTACGAGCAGTACTTC. This encodes CASSPAARVSYEQYF. V is TRBV18 and J is TRBJ2-7; D is unclear. The length of the CDR3 is 15 residues. CDR1 is KGHSH, CDR2 LQKENI, per germline. V was clipped by 2 bases and J by 1 base, with 12 bases between them.

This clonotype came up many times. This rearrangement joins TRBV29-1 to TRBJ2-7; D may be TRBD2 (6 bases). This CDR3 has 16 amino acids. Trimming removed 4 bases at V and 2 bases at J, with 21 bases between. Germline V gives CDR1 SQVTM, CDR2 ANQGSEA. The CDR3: CSVGSSWVGGAYEQYF. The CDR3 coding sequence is TGCAGCGTTGGCAGTAGTTGGGTTGGAGGGGCCTACGAGCAGTACTTC.

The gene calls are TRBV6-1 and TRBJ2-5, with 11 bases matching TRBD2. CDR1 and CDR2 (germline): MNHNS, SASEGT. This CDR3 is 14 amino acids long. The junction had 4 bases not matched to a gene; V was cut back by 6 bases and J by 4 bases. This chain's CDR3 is CASRAGLAAETQYF. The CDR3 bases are TGTGCCAGCAGAGCGGGACTAGCGGCAGAGACCCAGTACTTC.

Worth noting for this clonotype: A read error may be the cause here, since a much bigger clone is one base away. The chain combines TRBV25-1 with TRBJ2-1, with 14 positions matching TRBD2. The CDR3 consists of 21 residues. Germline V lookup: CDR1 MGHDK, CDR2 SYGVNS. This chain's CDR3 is CASSDPKPGLAGEFSFNEQFF. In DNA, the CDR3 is TGTGCCAGCAGTGACCCCAAACCGGGACTAGCGGGAGAATTCTCCTTCAATGAGCAGTTCTTC.

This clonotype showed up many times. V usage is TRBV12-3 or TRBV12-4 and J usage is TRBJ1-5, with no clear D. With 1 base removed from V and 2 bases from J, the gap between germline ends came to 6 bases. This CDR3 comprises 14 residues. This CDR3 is CASSLDGGNQPQHF. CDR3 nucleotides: TGTGCCAGCAGTTTAGACGGCGGCAATCAGCCCCAGCATTTT.

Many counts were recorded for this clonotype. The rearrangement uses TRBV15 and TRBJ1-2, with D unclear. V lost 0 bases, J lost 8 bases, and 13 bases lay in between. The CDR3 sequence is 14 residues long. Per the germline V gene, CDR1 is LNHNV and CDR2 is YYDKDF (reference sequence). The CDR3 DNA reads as TGTGCCACCAGCAGAGATGTTCAAGTGGGAGGCTACACCTTC. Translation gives CATSRDVQVGGYTF.

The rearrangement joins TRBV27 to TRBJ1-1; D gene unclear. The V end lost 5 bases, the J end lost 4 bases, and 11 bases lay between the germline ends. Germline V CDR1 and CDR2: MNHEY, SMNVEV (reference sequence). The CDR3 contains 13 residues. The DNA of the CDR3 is TGTGCCAGCAGTCCATTCCAGAGCACTGAAGCTTTCTTT. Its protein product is CASSPFQSTEAFF.